This T cell receptor (beta chain) was recorded in a study of cytomegalovirus exposure and HLA in healthy donors. General observations from the study: The tendency of first-cohort TCR clusters to co-occur in the roughly 130 validation repertoires emerged from a later analysis.

Regarding this clone: Its antigen is undetermined.

V shed 3 bases and J shed 5 bases, with 9 bases lying between them. Germline CDR1 is SGHAT and CDR2 is FQNNGV. This CDR3 comprises 13 residues. Only in-frame clones appear in the TCRdb table, and some are missing; sequencing was by immunoSEQ multiplex PCR. The sample lists about 160,000 clones, roughly 90% occurring once. The sequencing sample was made of PBMCs. The chain joins TRBV11-2 to TRBJ2-3; D uncertain. This TCR was recovered from a woman under 30 in good health and CMV-seropositive. CDR3 in amino acids: CASSFSNGDTQYF. In DNA form, the CDR3 reads TGTGCCAGCAGCTTTAGCAACGGAGATACGCAGTATTTT. Full variable domain (remainder filled in from reference TRBV11-2 and TRBJ2-3): EAGVAQSPRYKIIEKRQSVAFWCNPISGHATLYWYQQILGQGPKLLIQFQNNGVVDDSQLPKDRFSAERLKGVDSTLKIQPAKLEDSAVYLCASSFSNGDTQYFGPGTRLTVL.